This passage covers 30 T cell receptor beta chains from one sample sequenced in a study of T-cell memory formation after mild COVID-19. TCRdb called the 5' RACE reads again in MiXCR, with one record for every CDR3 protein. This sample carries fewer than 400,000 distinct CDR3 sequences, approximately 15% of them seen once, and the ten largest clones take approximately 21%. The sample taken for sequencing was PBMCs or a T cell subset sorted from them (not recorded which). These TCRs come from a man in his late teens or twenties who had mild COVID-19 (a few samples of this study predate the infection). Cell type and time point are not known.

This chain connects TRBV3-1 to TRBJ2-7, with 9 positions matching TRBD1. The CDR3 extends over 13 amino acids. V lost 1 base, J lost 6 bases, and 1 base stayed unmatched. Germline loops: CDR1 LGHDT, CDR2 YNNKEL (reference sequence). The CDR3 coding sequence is TGTGCCAGCAGCCAAGGACAGGGGGTCGAGCAGTACGTC. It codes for CASSQGQGVEQYV.

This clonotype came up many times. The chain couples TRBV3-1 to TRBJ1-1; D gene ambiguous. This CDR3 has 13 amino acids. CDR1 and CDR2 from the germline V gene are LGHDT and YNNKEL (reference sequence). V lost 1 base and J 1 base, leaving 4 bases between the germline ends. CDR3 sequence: CASSQAPNTEAFF. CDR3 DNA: TGTGCCAGCAGCCAAGCCCCGAACACTGAAGCTTTCTTT. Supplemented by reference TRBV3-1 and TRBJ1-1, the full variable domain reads DTAVSQTPKYLVTQMGNDKSIKCEQNLGHDTMYWYKQDSKKFLKIMFSYNNKELIINETVPNRFSPKSPDKAHLNLHINSLELGDSAVYFCASSQAPNTEAFFGQGTRLTVV.

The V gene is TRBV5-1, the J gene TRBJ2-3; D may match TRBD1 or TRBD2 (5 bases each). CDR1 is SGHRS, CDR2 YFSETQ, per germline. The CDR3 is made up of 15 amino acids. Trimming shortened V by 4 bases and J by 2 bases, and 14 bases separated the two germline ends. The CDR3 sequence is CASSPDRGPTDTQYF. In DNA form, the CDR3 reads TGCGCCAGCAGCCCGGACCGGGGACCCACAGATACGCAGTATTTT.

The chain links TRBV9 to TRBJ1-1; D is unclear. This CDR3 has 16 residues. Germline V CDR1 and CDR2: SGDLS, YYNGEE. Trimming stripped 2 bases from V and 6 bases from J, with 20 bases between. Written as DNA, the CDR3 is TGTGCCAGCAGCGTTGGAGCGGACGGCCCGTGGGCTGAAGCTTTCTTT. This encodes CASSVGADGPWAEAFF.

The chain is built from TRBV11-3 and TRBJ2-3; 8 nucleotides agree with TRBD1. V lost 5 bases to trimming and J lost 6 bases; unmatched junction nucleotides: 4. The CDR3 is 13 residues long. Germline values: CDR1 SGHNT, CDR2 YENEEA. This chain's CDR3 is CASSRDRMDTQYF. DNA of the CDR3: TGTGCCAGCAGCAGGGACAGGATGGATACGCAGTATTTT.

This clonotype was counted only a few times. CDR3 in DNA: TGCGCCAGCAGCCAAGATCGATCAGGGGGCCAGAACACTGAAGCTTTCTTT. It yields the protein CASSQDRSGGQNTEAFF. This sequence joins TRBV4-1 and TRBJ1-1; 8 positions agree with TRBD1. J was trimmed by 1 base and V by 0 bases; bases with no gene match: 7. In germline, CDR1 is MGHRA, CDR2 YSYEKL. CDR3 length equals 17 residues.

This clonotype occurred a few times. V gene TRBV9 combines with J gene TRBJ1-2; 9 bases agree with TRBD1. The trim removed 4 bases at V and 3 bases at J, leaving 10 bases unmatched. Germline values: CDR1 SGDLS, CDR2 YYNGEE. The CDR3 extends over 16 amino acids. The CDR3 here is CASSPRDRAKDYGYTF. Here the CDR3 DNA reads TGTGCCAGCAGCCCCCGGGACAGGGCGAAGGACTATGGCTACACCTTC.

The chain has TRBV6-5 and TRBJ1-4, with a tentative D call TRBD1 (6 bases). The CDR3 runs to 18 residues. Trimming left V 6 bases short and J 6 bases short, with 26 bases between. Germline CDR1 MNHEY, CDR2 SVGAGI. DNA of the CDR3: TGTGCCAGCAGGCCCCGACAGGCGACGATCCTTTGGGATGAAAAACTGTTTTTT. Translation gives CASRPRQATILWDEKLFF.

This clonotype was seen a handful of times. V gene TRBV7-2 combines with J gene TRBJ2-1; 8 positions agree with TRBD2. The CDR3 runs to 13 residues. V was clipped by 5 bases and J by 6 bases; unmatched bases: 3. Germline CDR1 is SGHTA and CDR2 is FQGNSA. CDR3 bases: TGTGCCAGCAGCATTAGCGGGGCCAATGAGCAGTTCTTC. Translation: CASSISGANEQFF.

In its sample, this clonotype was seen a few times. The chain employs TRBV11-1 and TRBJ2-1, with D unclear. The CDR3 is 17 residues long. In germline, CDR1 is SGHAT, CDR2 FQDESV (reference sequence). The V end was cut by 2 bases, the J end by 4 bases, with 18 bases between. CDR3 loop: CASSLSPSAALYNEQFF. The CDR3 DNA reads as TGTGCCAGCAGCTTATCACCATCCGCGGCTTTATACAATGAGCAGTTCTTC.

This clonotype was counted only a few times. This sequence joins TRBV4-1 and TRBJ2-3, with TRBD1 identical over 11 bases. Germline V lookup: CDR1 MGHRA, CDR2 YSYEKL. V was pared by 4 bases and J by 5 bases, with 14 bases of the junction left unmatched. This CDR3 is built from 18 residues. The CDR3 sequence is CASSLTLVPGQGVDTQYF. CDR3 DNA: TGCGCCAGCAGCCTCACCCTGGTACCGGGACAGGGGGTAGATACGCAGTATTTT.

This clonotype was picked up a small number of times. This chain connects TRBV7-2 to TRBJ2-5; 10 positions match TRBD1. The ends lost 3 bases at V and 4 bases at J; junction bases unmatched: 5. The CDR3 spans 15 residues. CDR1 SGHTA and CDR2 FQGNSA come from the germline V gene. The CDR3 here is CASSFVGTGAETQYF. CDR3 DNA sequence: TGTGCCAGCAGCTTTGTTGGGACAGGGGCAGAGACCCAGTACTTC.

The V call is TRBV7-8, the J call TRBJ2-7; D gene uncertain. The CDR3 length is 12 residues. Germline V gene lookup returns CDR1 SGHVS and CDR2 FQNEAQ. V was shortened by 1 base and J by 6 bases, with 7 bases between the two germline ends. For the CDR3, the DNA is TGTGCCAGCAGCTTAGGGTTTCGCGAGCAGTACTTC. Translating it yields CASSLGFREQYF.

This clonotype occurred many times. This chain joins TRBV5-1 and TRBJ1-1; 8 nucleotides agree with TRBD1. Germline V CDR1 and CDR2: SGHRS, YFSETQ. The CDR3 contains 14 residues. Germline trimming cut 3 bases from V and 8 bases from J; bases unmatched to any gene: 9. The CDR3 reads CASSSGQGLSEAFF. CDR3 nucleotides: TGCGCCAGCAGCTCCGGACAGGGACTTTCCGAAGCTTTCTTT.

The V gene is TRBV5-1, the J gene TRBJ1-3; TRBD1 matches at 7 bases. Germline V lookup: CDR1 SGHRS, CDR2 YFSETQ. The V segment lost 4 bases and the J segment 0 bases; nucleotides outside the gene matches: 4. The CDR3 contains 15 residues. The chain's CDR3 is CASSQTGDSGNTIYF. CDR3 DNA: TGCGCCAGCAGCCAAACAGGGGACTCTGGAAACACCATATATTTT.

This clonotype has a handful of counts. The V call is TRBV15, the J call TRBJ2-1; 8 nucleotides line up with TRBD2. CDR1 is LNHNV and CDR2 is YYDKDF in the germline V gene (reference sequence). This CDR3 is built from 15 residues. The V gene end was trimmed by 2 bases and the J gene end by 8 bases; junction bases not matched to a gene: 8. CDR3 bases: TGTGCCACCAGCAGATCCCCAAGCGGGGGCTATGAGCAGTTCTTC. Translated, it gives CATSRSPSGGYEQFF. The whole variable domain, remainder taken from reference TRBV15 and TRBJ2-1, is DAMVIQNPRYQVTQFGKPVTLSCSQTLNHNVMYWYQQKSSQAPKLLFHYYDKDFNNEADTPDNFQSRRPNTSFCFLDIRSPGLGDTAMYLCATSRSPSGGYEQFFGPGTRLTVL.

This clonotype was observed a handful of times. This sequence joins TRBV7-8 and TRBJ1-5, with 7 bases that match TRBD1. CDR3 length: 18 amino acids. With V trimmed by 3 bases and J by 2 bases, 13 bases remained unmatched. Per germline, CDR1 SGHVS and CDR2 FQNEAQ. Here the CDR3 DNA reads TGTGCCAGCAGCTTTACCCGAACAGGGGCTGTTGGCAATCAGCCCCAGCATTTT. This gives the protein CASSFTRTGAVGNQPQHF.

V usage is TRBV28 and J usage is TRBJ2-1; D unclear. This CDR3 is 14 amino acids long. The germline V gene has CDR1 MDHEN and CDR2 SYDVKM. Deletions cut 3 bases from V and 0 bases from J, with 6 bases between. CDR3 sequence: CASSFRSSYNEQFF. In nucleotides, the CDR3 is TGTGCCAGCAGTTTCCGAAGCTCCTACAATGAGCAGTTCTTC.

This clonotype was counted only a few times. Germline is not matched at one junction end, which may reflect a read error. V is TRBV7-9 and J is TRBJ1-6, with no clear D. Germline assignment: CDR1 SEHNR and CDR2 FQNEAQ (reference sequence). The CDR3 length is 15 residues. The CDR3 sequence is CASTPSEVPLVAGKF. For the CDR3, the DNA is TGTGCCAGCACCCCTTCGGAGGTCCCCTTGGTAGCGGGGAAGTTT.

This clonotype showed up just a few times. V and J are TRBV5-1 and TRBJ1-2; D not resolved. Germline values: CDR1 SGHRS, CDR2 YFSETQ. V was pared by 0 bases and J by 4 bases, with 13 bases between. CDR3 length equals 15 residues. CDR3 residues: CASSLASGPPYGYTF. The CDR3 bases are TGCGCCAGCAGCTTGGCCTCAGGCCCCCCCTATGGCTACACCTTC.

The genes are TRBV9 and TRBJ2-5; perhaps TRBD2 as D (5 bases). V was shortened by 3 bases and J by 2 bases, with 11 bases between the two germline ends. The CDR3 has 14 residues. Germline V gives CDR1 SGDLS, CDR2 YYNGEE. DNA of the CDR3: TGTGCCAGCAGCGGAGGAGGCCCGCAAGAGACCCAGTACTTC. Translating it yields CASSGGGPQETQYF.

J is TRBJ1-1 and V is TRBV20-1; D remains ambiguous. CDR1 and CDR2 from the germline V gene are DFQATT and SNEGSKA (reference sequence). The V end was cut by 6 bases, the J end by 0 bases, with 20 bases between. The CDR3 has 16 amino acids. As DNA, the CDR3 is TGCAGTGCGAGCGAAAATGTGGGGAGAATGAACACTGAAGCTTTCTTT. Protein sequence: CSASENVGRMNTEAFF.

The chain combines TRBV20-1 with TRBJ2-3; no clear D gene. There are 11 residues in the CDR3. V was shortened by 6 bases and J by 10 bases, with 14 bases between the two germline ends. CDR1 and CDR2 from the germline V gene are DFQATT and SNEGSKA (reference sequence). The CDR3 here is CSAESKVAQYF. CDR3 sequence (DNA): TGCAGTGCCGAATCCAAGGTTGCGCAGTATTTT.

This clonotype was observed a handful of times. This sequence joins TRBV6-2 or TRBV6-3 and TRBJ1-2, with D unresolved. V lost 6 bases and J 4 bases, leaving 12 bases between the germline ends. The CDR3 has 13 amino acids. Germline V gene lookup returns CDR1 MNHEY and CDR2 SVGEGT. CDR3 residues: CASSDGSSYGYTF. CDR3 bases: TGTGCCAGCAGCGATGGGTCGAGCTATGGCTACACCTTC.

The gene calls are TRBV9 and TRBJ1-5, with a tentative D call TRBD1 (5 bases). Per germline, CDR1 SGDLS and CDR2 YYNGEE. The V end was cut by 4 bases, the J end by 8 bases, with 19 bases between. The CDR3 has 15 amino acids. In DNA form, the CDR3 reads TGTGCCAGCAGCCCAGGCACGGACCCAGGGAAGCCCCAGCATTTT. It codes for CASSPGTDPGKPQHF.

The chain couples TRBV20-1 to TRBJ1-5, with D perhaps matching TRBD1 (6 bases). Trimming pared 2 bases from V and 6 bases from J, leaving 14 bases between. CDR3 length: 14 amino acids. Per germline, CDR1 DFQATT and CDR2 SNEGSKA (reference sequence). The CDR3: CSARSTGLGQPQHF. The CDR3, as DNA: TGCAGTGCTAGATCAACAGGGTTAGGTCAGCCCCAGCATTTT.

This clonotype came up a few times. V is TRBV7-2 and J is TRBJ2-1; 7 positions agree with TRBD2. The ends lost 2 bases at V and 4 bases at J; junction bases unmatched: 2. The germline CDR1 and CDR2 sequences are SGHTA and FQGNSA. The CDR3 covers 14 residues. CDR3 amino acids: CASSLNGGYNEQFF. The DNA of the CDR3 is TGTGCCAGCAGCTTAAACGGGGGGTACAATGAGCAGTTCTTC.

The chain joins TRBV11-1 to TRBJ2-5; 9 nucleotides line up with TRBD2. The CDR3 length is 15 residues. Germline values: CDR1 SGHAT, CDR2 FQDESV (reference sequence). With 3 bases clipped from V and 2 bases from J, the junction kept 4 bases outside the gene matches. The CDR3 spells CASSLATSGQETQYF. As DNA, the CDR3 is TGTGCCAGCAGCTTGGCGACTAGCGGTCAAGAGACCCAGTACTTC.

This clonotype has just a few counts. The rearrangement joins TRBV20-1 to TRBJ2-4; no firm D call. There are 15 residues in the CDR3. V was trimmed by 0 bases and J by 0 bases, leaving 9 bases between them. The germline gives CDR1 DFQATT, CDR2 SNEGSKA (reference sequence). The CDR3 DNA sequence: TGCAGTGCTAGAGATCGAGGTGAAGCCAAAAACATTCAGTACTTC. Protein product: CSARDRGEAKNIQYF.

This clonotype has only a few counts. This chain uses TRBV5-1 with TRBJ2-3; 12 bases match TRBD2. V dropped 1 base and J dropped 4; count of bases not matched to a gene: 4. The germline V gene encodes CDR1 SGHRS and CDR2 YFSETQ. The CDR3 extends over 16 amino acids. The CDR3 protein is CASSLQTSGGSDTQYF. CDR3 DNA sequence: TGCGCCAGCAGCTTGCAGACTAGCGGGGGCTCAGATACGCAGTATTTT.